This is a list of T cell receptor beta chains from one sample in a study of memory CD4+ T cells and cytomegalovirus serostatus. Repertoires were generated with immunoSEQ multiplex PCR, while TCRdb's copy carries only in-frame clones and drops some. Of about 44,000 clones listed, 79% are singletons. Sequencing input: memory CD4+ T cells from blood. All receptors come from an adult in good health and CMV-seronegative. CDR3s include the opening cysteine and the closing phenylalanine or tryptophan. The D gene is left open where the match is weak. Only some rows state a clone size, as once, few, many or a class for expanded clones.

j_call: TRBJ2-7
d_call: TRBD1
clone_size: NA
v_call: TRBV18
cdr3_nt: TGTGCCAGCTCACCCGGGACAGTCTCCTACGAGCAGTACTTC
cdr3_aa: CASSPGTVSYEQYF

j_call: TRBJ2-7
d_call: TRBD2
clone_size: few
v_call: TRBV5-6
cdr3_nt: TGTGCCAGCAGCTTGCTTGCGGGAGCTCGCGAGCAGTACTTC
cdr3_aa: CASSLLAGAREQYF

j_call: TRBJ2-1
d_call: NA
clone_size: NA
v_call: TRBV4-1
cdr3_nt: TGCGCCAGCAGCCCCCTGACTAGTTTTGATGAGCAGTTCTTC
cdr3_aa: CASSPLTSFDEQFF

j_call: TRBJ2-2
d_call: TRBD1
clone_size: NA
v_call: TRBV5-1
cdr3_nt: TGCGCCAGCAGCTTCTCAGGGGGCCTGAACACCGGGGAGCTGTTTTTT
cdr3_aa: CASSFSGGLNTGELFF

j_call: TRBJ2-1
d_call: TRBD2
clone_size: NA
v_call: TRBV5-1
cdr3_nt: TGCGCCAGCAGCCGCGGGGGAACACTAGCGGGTTTAGGGAATGAGCAGTTCTTC
cdr3_aa: CASSRGGTLAGLGNEQFF

j_call: TRBJ2-5
d_call: TRBD2
clone_size: NA
v_call: TRBV5-1
cdr3_nt: TGCGCCAGCAGCTTGGGTTTAGCGGGAGGGCAAGAGACCCAGTACTTC
cdr3_aa: CASSLGLAGGQETQYF

j_call: TRBJ2-1
d_call: NA
clone_size: NA
v_call: TRBV7-3
cdr3_nt: TGTGCCAGCAGCCTTTCCAGGGACTACAATGAGCAGTTCTTC
cdr3_aa: CASSLSRDYNEQFF

j_call: TRBJ2-6
d_call: NA
clone_size: NA
v_call: TRBV5-6
cdr3_nt: TGTGCCAGCAGCTTCGGCAACTCTGGGGCCAACGTCCTGACTTTC
cdr3_aa: CASSFGNSGANVLTF

j_call: TRBJ1-1
d_call: NA
clone_size: NA
v_call: TRBV5-5
cdr3_nt: TGTGCCAGCAGCTTGGGGACAGTGAACACTGAAGCTTTCTTT
cdr3_aa: CASSLGTVNTEAFF

j_call: TRBJ2-3
d_call: TRBD2
clone_size: NA
v_call: TRBV25-1
cdr3_nt: TGTGCCAGCAGTGACCGGACTAGCGGGAGCTCAGATACGCAGTATTTT
cdr3_aa: CASSDRTSGSSDTQYF

j_call: TRBJ2-3
d_call: TRBD1
clone_size: NA
v_call: TRBV7-9
cdr3_nt: TGTGCCAGCAGCTTAGCGGGGACAGGGGTAGATACGCAGTATTTT
cdr3_aa: CASSLAGTGVDTQYF

j_call: TRBJ1-4
d_call: NA
clone_size: NA
v_call: TRBV4-1
cdr3_nt: TGCGCCAGCAGCCTCGGGGTGACAACTAATGAAAAACTGTTTTTT
cdr3_aa: CASSLGVTTNEKLFF

j_call: TRBJ2-1
d_call: NA
clone_size: NA
v_call: TRBV30
cdr3_nt: TGTGCCTGGAGTGTATCGGCGGTTGAGCAGTTCTTC
cdr3_aa: CAWSVSAVEQFF

j_call: TRBJ2-7
d_call: TRBD1
clone_size: NA
v_call: TRBV12-5
cdr3_nt: TGTGCTAGTGGACCAGGGACAGGGAACGAGCAGTACTTC
cdr3_aa: CASGPGTGNEQYF